This T cell receptor beta chain is from a study of cytomegalovirus exposure and HLA in healthy donors. Study observations and caveats: Data from an earlier analysis indicated that most TCR beta V segments were productive either about 90% or about 30% of the time. TCR beta V- and J-gene trimming was later associated with a missense DCLRE1C variant.

This CDR3 contains 13 residues. CDR1 and CDR2 from the germline V gene are MDHEN and SYDVKM. The V gene lost 3 bases and the J gene lost 0 bases, with 5 bases spanning the gap. Although they were nominally healthy when sampled, donors likely had unrecorded immune exposures. Only a few counts were recorded for this clone. Its antigen remains unknown. The PCR employed 60 Vbeta primers together with 13 Jbeta primers. Libraries were prepared by immunoSEQ multiplex PCR; TCRdb keeps only in-frame clonotypes and omits some of them. Here the sample spans about 150,000 clones, about 84% being singletons. This TCR was sampled from a woman in her thirties or forties in good health and CMV-seropositive. Sequencing was performed on PBMCs. V and J are TRBV28 and TRBJ1-1, with D unclear. DNA of the CDR3: TGTGCCAGCAGTTTGGGCATGAACACTGAAGCTTTCTTT. This gives the protein CASSLGMNTEAFF. Based on the CDR3 plus reference TRBV28 and TRBJ1-1, the full variable domain is DVKVTQSSRYLVKRTGEKVFLECVQDMDHENMFWYRQDPGLGLRLIYFSYDVKMKEKGDIPEGYSVSREKKERFSLILESASTNQTSMYLCASSLGMNTEAFFGQGTRLTVV.